Below are 8 T cell receptor beta chains sequenced from a single sample in a study of blood T cell repertoires in COVID-19. Clones were read by immunoSEQ multiplex PCR, and TCRdb kept only the in-frame ones, dropping some. The sample records 110,000 or so clones, roughly 80% being singletons. The sequencing input was peripheral blood. These receptors were collected from a woman aged 65 to 85 with acute or convalescent COVID-19.

The CDR3 reads CASSPTRPVSETQYF. The DNA of the CDR3 is TGTGCCAGCAGTCCGACTAGACCGGTGTCAGAGACCCAGTACTTC. The rearrangement uses TRBV6-5 and TRBJ2-5; D might be TRBD2 (6 bases). The length of the CDR3 is 15 residues. The V gene lost 5 bases and the J gene lost 4 bases, with 17 bases spanning the gap. In germline, CDR1 is MNHEY, CDR2 SVGAGI.

This clone was counted only a few times. V usage is TRBV7-2 and J usage is TRBJ1-3; D unresolved. This CDR3 comprises 14 residues. Germline V gene data show CDR1 as SGHTA and CDR2 as FQGNSA. Trimming cost V 5 bases and J 0 bases, with 8 bases left between them. CDR3 nucleotide sequence: TGTGCCAGCAGCCCGTTCTACTCTGGAAACACCATATATTTT. This translates into CASSPFYSGNTIYF.

This clone was seen a handful of times. V is TRBV19 and J is TRBJ1-4; D unclear. Trimming took 1 base from V and 3 from J, leaving 9 bases between them. This CDR3 region has 15 residues. CDR1 LNHDA and CDR2 SQIVND come from the germline V gene (reference sequence). This chain's CDR3 is CASSIGYGANEKLFF. Here the CDR3 DNA reads TGTGCCAGTAGTATAGGCTATGGAGCTAATGAAAAACTGTTTTTT.

V is TRBV7-2 and J is TRBJ1-5; TRBD1 agrees at 9 bases. Germline values: CDR1 SGHTA, CDR2 FQGNSA. This CDR3 is 14 amino acids long. Trimming cost V 3 bases and J 6 bases; bases outside gene matches: 3. This chain's CDR3 is CASSLGQGGQPQHF. CDR3 DNA sequence: TGTGCCAGCAGCTTGGGACAGGGAGGTCAGCCCCAGCATTTT. Drawing the rest from reference TRBV7-2 and TRBJ1-5, the complete variable domain is GAGVSQSPSNKVTEKGKDVELRCDPISGHTALYWYRQSLGQGLEFLIYFQGNSAPDKSGLPSDRFSAERTGGSVSTLTIQRTQQEDSAVYLCASSLGQGGQPQHFGDGTRLSIL.

The chain carries TRBV28 and TRBJ1-6; 10 nucleotides agree with TRBD1. Germline V lookup: CDR1 MDHEN, CDR2 SYDVKM. V shed 6 bases, J shed 7 bases, and the junction held 12 bases outside the gene matches. This CDR3 is built from 17 residues. CDR3 DNA: TGTGCCAGCAGCACCGGGACAGGGGCGATCGGGAATTCACCCCTCCACTTT. Translating it yields CASSTGTGAIGNSPLHF.

This sequence joins TRBV7-9 and TRBJ2-3; 8 positions match TRBD1. V dropped 3 bases and J dropped 3; count of bases not matched to a gene: 5. Germline V gene sequence: CDR1 SEHNR, CDR2 FQNEAQ (reference sequence). The CDR3 is 15 amino acids. The CDR3, as DNA: TGTGCCAGCAGCTTGGGACAGGCCGAGACAGATACGCAGTATTTT. Amino acid sequence: CASSLGQAETDTQYF.

This chain joins TRBV4-3 and TRBJ1-6, with 8 nucleotides matching TRBD1. V lost 4 bases, J lost 8 bases, and 7 bases stayed unmatched. The CDR3 is 15 residues long. Germline V CDR1 and CDR2: LGHNA, YSLEER. CDR3 sequence reads: CASSRETGVDSPLHF. CDR3 in DNA: TGCGCCAGCAGCCGAGAGACAGGGGTGGATTCACCCCTCCACTTT.

For the CDR3, the DNA is TGTGCCACCAGTGACTTACTAGCGGGGGCGGTCGGAGATACGCAGTATTTT. Its protein product is CATSDLLAGAVGDTQYF. The chain joins TRBV24-1 to TRBJ2-3, with 11 nucleotides matching TRBD2. This CDR3 contains 17 residues. J lost 5 bases, V lost 4 bases, and 10 bases had no gene match. Germline V gene sequence: CDR1 KGHDR, CDR2 SFDVKD.